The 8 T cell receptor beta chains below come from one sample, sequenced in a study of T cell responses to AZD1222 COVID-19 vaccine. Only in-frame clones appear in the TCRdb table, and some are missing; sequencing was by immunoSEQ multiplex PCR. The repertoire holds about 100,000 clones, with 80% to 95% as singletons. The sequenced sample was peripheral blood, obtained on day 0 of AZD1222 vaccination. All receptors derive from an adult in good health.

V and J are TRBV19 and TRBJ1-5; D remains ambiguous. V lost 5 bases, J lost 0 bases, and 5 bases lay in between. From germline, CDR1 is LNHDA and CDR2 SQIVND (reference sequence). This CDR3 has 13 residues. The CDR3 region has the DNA TGTGCCAGTAGTTACGGTAGCAATCAGCCCCAGCATTTT. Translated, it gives CASSYGSNQPQHF.

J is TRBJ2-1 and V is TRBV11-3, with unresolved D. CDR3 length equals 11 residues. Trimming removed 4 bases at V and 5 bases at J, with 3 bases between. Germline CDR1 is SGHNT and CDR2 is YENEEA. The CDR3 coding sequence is TGTGCCAGCAGCTCGGACAATGAGCAGTTCTTC. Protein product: CASSSDNEQFF.

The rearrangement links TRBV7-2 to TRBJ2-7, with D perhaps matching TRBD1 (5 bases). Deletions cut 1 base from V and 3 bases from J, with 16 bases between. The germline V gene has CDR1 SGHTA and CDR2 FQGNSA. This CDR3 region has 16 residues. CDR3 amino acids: CASSLGVLGAYYEQYF. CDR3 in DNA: TGTGCCAGCAGCTTAGGGGTCCTAGGGGCTTACTACGAGCAGTACTTC.

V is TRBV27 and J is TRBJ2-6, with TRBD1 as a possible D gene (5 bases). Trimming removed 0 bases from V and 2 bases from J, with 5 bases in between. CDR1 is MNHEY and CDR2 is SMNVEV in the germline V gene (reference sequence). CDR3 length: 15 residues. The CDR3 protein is CASSLSGAGANVLTF. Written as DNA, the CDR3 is TGTGCCAGCAGTTTATCAGGGGCTGGGGCCAACGTCCTGACTTTC.

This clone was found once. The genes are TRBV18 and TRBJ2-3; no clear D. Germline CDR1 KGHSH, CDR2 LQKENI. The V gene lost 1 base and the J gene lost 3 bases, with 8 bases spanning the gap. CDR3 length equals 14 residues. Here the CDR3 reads CASSPRLSTDTQYF. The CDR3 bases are TGTGCCAGCTCACCACGACTTTCGACAGATACGCAGTATTTT.

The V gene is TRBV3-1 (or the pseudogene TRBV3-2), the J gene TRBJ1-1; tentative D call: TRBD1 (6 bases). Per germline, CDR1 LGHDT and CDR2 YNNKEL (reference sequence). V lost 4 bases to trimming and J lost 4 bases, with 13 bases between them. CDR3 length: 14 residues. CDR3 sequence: CASSLKGGSTEAFF. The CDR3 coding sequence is TGTGCCAGCAGCCTAAAGGGGGGGAGCACTGAAGCTTTCTTT.

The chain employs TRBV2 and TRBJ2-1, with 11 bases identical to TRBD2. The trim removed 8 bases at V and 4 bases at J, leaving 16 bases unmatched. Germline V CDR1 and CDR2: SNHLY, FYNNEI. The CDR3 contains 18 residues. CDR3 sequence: CASGTSGRSSLNYNEQFF. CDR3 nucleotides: TGTGCCAGCGGTACTAGCGGGAGATCTTCCCTAAATTACAATGAGCAGTTCTTC.

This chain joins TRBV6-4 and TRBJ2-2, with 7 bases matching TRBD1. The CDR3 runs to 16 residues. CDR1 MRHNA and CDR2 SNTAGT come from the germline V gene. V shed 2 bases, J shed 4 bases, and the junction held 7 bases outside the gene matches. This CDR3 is CASSDPRGQGTGELFF. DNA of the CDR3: TGTGCCAGCAGTGACCCAAGGGGGCAAGGCACCGGGGAGCTGTTTTTT.